Described below is a single T cell receptor beta chain sequence and its context. Its antigen is not known. The study ran its PCR with 60 Vbeta and 13 Jbeta primers. Assay used: immunoSEQ multiplex PCR; TCRdb lists only in-frame clones, some missing. The data hold 74,000 or so clones, with roughly two thirds observed a single time. J gave up 1 base and V 6 bases, and 6 bases lay outside the gene matches. CDR1 is MGHDK, CDR2 SYGVNS, per germline. This CDR3 contains 15 residues. This record comes from a study of cytomegalovirus exposure and HLA in healthy donors. Points from the study as a whole: Investigators reported 150 to 200 TCR beta chains as tied to cytomegalovirus.

J is TRBJ2-5 and V is TRBV25-1; the match to TRBD2 covers 9 bases. The receptor was isolated from a woman in her twenties or thirties in good health and CMV-seronegative. Sample: PBMCs. CDR3 region: CASRDSGGAQETQYF. In DNA form, the CDR3 reads TGTGCCAGCAGAGATAGCGGGGGAGCCCAAGAGACCCAGTACTTC. The full variable domain, in which reference TRBV25-1 and TRBJ2-5 provide the parts outside the CDR3, is EADIYQTPRYLVIGTGKKITLECSQTMGHDKMYWYQQDPGMELHLIHYSYGVNSTEKGDLSSESTVSRIRTEHFPLTLESARPSHTSQYLCASRDSGGAQETQYFGPGTRLLVL.